This T cell receptor (beta chain) comes out of a study of blood T cell repertoires in COVID-19. For the study at large: Sample material is recorded as cDNA or gDNA derived from T cells, B-cell-depleted T cells, or PBMCs.

V lost 5 bases and J lost 1, with 14 bases in between. The CDR3 has 15 residues. Germline V gene sequence: CDR1 SEHNR, CDR2 FQNEAQ (reference sequence). The method was immunoSEQ multiplex PCR; TCRdb's version includes in-frame clones alone and lacks a portion of them. The sample holds 430,000 or so clones, approximately 87% seen once. Participants reported their clinical history, and cohort assignment relied on those reports. Resolution of symptoms, clearance, or two negative PCRs was present in recovered Cohort 3 donors. What was sequenced was PBMCs or T cells enriched from blood (not recorded which). This receptor was obtained from a woman aged 40 to 50 who had recovered from COVID-19. V is TRBV7-9 and J is TRBJ1-1, with D perhaps TRBD1 (5 bases). The DNA of the CDR3 is TGTGCCAGCAGCGACGGGAGGCAGGGGAACACTGAAGCTTTCTTT. Amino acids: CASSDGRQGNTEAFF.